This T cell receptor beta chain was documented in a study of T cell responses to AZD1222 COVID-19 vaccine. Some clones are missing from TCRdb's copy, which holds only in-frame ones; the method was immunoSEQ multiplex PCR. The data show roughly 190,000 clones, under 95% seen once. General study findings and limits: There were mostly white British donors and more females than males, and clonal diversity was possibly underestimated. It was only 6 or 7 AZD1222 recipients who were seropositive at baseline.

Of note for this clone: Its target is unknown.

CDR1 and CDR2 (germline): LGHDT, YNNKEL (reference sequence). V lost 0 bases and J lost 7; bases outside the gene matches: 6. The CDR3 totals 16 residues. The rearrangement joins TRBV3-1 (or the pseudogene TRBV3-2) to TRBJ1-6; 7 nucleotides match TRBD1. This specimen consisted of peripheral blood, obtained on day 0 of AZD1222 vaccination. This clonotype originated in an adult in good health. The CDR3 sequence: CASSQDRTGWNSPLHF. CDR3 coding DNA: TGTGCCAGCAGCCAAGACAGGACAGGATGGAATTCACCCCTCCACTTT.